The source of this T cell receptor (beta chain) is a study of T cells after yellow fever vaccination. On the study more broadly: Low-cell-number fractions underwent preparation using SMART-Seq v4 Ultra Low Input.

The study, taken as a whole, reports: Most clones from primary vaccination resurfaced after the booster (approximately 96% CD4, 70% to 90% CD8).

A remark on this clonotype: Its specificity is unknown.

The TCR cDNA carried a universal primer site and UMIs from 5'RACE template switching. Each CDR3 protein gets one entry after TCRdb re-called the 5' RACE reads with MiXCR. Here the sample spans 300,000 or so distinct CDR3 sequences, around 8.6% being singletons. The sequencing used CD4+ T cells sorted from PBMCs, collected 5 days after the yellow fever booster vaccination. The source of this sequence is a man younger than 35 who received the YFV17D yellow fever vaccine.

CDR3 in DNA: TGTGCCAGCAGTTCCCTAGCTCTCGGCAGTGGTGACAGTGACACCGGGGAGCTGTTTTTT. Amino acids: CASSSLALGSGDSDTGELFF. This sequence joins TRBV6-2 or TRBV6-3 and TRBJ2-2, with D perhaps being TRBD1 or TRBD2 (5 bases each). The CDR3 has 20 residues. The V end lost 4 bases, the J end lost 3 bases, and 27 bases lay between the germline ends. Germline lookup yields CDR1 MNHEY and CDR2 SVGEGT.